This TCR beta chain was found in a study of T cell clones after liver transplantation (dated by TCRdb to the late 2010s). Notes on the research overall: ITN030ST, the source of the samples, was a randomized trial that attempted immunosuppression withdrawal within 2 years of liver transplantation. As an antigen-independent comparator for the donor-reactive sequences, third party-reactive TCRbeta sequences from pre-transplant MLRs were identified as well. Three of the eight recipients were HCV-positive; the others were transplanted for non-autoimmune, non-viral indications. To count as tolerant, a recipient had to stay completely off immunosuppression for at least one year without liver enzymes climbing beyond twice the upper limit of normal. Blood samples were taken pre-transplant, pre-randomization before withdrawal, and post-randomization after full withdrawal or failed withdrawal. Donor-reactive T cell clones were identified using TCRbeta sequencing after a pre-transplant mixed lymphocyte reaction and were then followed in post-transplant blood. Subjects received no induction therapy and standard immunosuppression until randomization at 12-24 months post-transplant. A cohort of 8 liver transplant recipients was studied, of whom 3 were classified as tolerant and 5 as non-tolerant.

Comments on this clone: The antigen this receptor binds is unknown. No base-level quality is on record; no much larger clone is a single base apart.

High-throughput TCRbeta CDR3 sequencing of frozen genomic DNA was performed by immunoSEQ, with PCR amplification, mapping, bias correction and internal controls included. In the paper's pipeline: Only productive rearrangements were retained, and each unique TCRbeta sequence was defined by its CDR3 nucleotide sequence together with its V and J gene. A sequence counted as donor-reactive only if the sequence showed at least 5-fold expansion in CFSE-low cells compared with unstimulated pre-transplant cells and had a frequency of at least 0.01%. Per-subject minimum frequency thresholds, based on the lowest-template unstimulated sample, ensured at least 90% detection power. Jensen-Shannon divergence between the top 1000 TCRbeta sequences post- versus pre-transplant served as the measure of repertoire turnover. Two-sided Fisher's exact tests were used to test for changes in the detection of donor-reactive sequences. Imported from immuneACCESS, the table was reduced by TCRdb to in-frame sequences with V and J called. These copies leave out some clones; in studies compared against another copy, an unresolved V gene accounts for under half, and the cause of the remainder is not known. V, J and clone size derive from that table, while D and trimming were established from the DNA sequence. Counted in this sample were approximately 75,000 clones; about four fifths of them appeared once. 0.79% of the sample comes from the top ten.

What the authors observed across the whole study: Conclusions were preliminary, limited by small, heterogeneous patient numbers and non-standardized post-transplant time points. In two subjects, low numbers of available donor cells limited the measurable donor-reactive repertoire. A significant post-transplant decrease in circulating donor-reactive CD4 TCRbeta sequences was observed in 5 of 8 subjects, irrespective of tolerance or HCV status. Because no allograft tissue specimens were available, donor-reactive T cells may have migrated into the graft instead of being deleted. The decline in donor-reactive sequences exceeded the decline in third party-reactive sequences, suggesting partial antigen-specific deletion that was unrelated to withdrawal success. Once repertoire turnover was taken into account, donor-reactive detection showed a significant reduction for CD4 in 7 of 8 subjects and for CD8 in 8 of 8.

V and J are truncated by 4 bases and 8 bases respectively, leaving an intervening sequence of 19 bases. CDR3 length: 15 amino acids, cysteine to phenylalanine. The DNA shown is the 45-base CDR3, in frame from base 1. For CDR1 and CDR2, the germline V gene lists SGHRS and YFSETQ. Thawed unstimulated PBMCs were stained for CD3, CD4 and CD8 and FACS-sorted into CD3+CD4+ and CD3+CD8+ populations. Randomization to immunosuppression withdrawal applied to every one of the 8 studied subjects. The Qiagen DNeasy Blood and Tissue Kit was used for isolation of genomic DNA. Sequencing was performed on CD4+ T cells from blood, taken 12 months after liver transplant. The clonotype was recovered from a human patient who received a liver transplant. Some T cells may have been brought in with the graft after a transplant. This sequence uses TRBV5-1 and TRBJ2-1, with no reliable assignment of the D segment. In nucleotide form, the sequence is TGCGCCAGCAGCCAGGATGGGCCCAGTTACTATGAGCAGTTCTTC. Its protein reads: CASSQDGPSYYEQFF.